This TCR beta chain was captured in a study of T-cell reconstitution after alpha-beta-depleted transplantation in children listed by TCRdb under 2016. A note on the overall study: The study quantitatively tracked T-cell immune reconstitution after TCRalphabeta/CD19-depleted allogeneic hematopoietic cell transplantation in children using TCR repertoire profiling.

The CDR3 runs 14 residues from the cysteine to the phenylalanine. Only the CDR3 DNA is retained, 42 bases long and in frame from the first base. The germline V gene specifies SGHTA as CDR1 and FQGNSA as CDR2. Deletion took 3 bases off V and 4 bases off J, with a span of 7 bases between the germline ends. The treatment or condition label, read with the paper, signifies: allogeneic hematopoietic cell transplantation with graft depleted of TCRalphabeta T cells and CD19 B cells. Transplant recipients were children who received TCRalphabeta/CD19-depleted allogeneic hematopoietic cell grafts. Here is what the overall study found, with its caveats: The apparently early alphabetaT-cell count recovery about two months after transplant was reportedly dependent on only several hundred rapidly expanded clones derived from non-depleted graft cells. The frequencies of hyperexpanded clones fell over the following months, and after one year, T-cell counts and TCRbeta diversity were mostly attributed to newly produced T cells. The high TCRbeta diversity at day 60 in some patients was ascribed to recipient T cells and intrathymic progenitors that had survived conditioning.

This clonotype has at least ten counts. Its specific antigen is unknown. No base quality information exists; no much larger clone differs at one position. Receptor libraries were prepared by PCR. This sample was sequenced with an Illumina HiSeq 2500. To normalize quantification of the TCRbeta repertoire, the TCR libraries were built with molecular barcoding that relied on unique molecular identifiers. In-frame beta chains were kept once TCRdb had trimmed the public reads at Q25 with fastp and called clones with MiXCR. Every distinct CDR3 protein forms one entry, paired with its most common genes and DNA. For this sample there are 65,000 to 85,000 distinct CDR3 sequences; under 13% appear just once. The ten largest account for 13% of the sample.

The origin of this receptor is a boy between 5 and 17 years old with acute myeloid leukemia, due to receive a stem cell transplant. The material was PBMCs, obtained before TCRalphabeta/CD19-depleted stem cell transplant. This sequence uses TRBV7-2 and TRBJ1-6, with the D gene call left open. The DNA sequence is TGTGCCAGCAGCTTGCCCTCTTATAATTCACCCCTCCACTTT. Its amino acids are CASSLPSYNSPLHF.